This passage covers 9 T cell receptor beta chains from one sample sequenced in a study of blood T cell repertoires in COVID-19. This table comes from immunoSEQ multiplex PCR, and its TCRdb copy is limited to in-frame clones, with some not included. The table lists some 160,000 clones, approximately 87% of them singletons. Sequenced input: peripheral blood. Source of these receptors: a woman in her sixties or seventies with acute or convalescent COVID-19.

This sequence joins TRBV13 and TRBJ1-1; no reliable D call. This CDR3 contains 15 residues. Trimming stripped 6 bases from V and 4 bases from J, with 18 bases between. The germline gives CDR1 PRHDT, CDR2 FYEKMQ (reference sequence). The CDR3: CASRYRGGIGTEAFF. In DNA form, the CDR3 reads TGTGCCAGCAGATATCGGGGAGGGATAGGCACTGAAGCTTTCTTT.

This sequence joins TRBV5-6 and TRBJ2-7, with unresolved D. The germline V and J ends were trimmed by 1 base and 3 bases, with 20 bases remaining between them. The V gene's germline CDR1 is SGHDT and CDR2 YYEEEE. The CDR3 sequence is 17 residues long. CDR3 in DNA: TGTGCCAGCAGCTTGAAGAACTTTGACCAGGAAGACTACGAGCAGTACTTC. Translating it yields CASSLKNFDQEDYEQYF.

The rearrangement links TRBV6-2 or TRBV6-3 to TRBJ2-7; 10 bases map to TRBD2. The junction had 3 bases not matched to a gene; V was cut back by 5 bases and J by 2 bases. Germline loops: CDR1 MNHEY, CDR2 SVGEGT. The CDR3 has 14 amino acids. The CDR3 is CASSQLAGPYEQYF. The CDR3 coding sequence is TGTGCCAGCAGTCAACTAGCGGGGCCCTACGAGCAGTACTTC.

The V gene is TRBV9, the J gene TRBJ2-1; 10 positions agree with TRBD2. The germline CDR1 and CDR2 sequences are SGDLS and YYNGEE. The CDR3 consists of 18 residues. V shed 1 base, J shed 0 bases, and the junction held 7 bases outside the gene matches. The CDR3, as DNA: TGTGCCAGCAGCGTATTAGCGGGGGGTTTGAGCTCCTACAATGAGCAGTTCTTC. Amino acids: CASSVLAGGLSSYNEQFF.

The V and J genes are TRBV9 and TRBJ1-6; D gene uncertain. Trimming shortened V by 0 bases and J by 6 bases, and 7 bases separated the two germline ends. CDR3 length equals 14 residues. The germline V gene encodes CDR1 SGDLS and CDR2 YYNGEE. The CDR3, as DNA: TGTGCCAGCAGCGTAGCAACAGCTAATTCACCCCTCCACTTT. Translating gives CASSVATANSPLHF. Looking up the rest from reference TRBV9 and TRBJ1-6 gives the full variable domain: DSGVTQTPKHLITATGQRVTLRCSPRSGDLSVYWYQQSLDQGLQFLIQYYNGEERAKGNILERFSAQQFPDLHSELNLSSLELGDSALYFCASSVATANSPLHFGNGTRLTVT.

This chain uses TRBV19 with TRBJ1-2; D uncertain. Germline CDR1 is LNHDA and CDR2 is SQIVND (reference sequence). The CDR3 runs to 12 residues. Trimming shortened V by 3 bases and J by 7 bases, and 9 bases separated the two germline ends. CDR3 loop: CASSMSGVGYTF. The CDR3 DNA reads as TGTGCCAGTAGTATGTCCGGAGTTGGCTACACCTTC.

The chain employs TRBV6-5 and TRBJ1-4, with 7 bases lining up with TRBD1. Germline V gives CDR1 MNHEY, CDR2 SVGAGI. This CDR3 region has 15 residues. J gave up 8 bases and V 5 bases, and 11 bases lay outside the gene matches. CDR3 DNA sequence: TGTGCCAGCAGTACGCGGACAGGTCTTGGAGAAAAACTGTTTTTT. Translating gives CASSTRTGLGEKLFF.

The DNA for the CDR3 is TGCGCCAGCAGCTTGGGTATTCCGGGACAGGGATCAACAGATACGCAGTATTTT. Translating gives CASSLGIPGQGSTDTQYF. The chain combines TRBV5-1 with TRBJ2-3; 9 nucleotides align to TRBD1. J gave up 3 bases and V 0 bases, and 11 bases lay outside the gene matches. Germline CDR1 SGHRS, CDR2 YFSETQ. This CDR3 region has 18 residues.

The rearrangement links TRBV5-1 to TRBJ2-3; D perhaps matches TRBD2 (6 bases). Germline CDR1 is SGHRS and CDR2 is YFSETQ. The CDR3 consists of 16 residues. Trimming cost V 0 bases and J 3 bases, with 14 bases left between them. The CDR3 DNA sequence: TGCGCCAGCAGCTTGGCCGTTGAGGCGGGAACAGATACGCAGTATTTT. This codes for CASSLAVEAGTDTQYF. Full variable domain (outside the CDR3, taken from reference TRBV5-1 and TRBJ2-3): KAGVTQTPRYLIKTRGQQVTLSCSPISGHRSVSWYQQTPGQGLQFLFEYFSETQRNKGNFPGRFSGRQFSNSRSEMNVSTLELGDSALYLCASSLAVEAGTDTQYFGPGTRLTVL.